Listed below are T cell receptor beta chains from one sample, sequenced in a study of shared clonotypes between healthy human individuals. TCRdb's copy holds only in-frame clones and misses some; the assay was immunoSEQ multiplex PCR. The sample consists of fewer than 1.6 million clones, 97% to 99% of them appearing once. Sequencing was carried out using naive CD4+ T cells sorted from blood. All receptors derive from a man aged 25 to 40 in good health. CDR3s include the opening cysteine and the closing phenylalanine or tryptophan. Fields, in order: J gene, V gene, D gene, clone size, CDR3 protein, CDR3 DNA. The D gene is left open where the match is weak. Clone size is given for some rows only: seen once, a few or many times, or a class if the clone is expanded.

TRBJ2-7,TRBV18,NA,NA,CASSPVGGASYEQYF,TGTGCCAGCTCACCGGTTGGAGGGGCCTCCTACGAGCAGTACTTC
TRBJ2-7,TRBV19,TRBD1,NA,CASRKHGTGGNSYEQYF,TGTGCCAGTAGAAAACACGGCACAGGGGGGAACTCCTACGAGCAGTACTTC
TRBJ2-7,TRBV7-6,NA,NA,CASSTSSGGLHYEQYF,TGTGCCAGCAGCACCTCCTCCGGGGGACTCCACTACGAGCAGTACTTC
TRBJ2-5,TRBV11-2,TRBD1,NA,CASSLDGTVQETQYF,TGTGCCAGCAGCTTAGATGGGACAGTCCAAGAGACCCAGTACTTC
TRBJ2-7,TRBV10-1,TRBD2,NA,CASSEGTSGSTYEQYF,TGCGCCAGCAGTGAGGGGACTAGCGGGAGCACCTACGAGCAGTACTTC
TRBJ2-7,TRBV12-5,NA,NA,CASGFHVRGPYEQYF,TGTGCTAGTGGTTTTCATGTCAGGGGACCCTACGAGCAGTACTTC
TRBJ2-7,TRBV10-3,TRBD2,NA,CATGGYYEQYF,TGTGCCACCGGGGGGTATTACGAGCAGTACTTC
TRBJ1-2,TRBV28,TRBD1,NA,CASSLTQGASYGYTF,TGTGCCAGCAGTCTAACACAGGGGGCGAGCTATGGCTACACCTTC
TRBJ2-1,TRBV7-2,TRBD2,NA,CASSLGVGGWQFF,TGTGCCAGCAGCTTAGGGGTGGGAGGGTGGCAGTTCTTC
TRBJ2-7,TRBV7-2,NA,NA,CASSSRPPQGEQYF,TGTGCCAGCAGCTCCCGCCCACCCCAGGGCGAGCAGTACTTC
TRBJ2-3,TRBV5-1,NA,NA,CASSFAGSTDTQYF,TGCGCCAGCAGCTTTGCTGGAAGCACAGATACGCAGTATTTT
TRBJ2-2,TRBV11-2,TRBD2,NA,CASSPHLAGYENTGELFF,TGTGCCAGCAGCCCCCACCTAGCGGGATATGAGAACACCGGGGAGCTGTTTTTT
TRBJ2-5,TRBV7-7,NA,NA,CASSLAPQETQYF,TGTGCCAGCAGCTTAGCCCCTCAAGAGACCCAGTACTTC
TRBJ2-2,TRBV5-4,TRBD2,NA,CASSSNSGRVGTGELFF,TGTGCCAGCAGCTCAAATAGCGGGAGGGTAGGCACCGGGGAGCTGTTTTTT
TRBJ1-4,TRBV7-9,NA,NA,CASSRTSGPGNEKLFF,TGTGCCAGCAGCCGAACAAGCGGGCCAGGAAATGAAAAACTGTTTTTT
TRBJ2-1,TRBV5-1,NA,NA,CASSLTGFNEQFF,TGCGCCAGCAGCTTGACAGGGTTCAATGAGCAGTTCTTC
TRBJ2-5,TRBV5-1,NA,NA,CASSLEPSGTQYF,TGCGCCAGCAGCTTGGAACCCAGCGGGACCCAGTACTTC
TRBJ1-5,TRBV7-6,NA,once,CASSSGGVQPQHF,TGTGCCAGCAGTTCGGGTGGGGTTCAGCCCCAGCATTTT
TRBJ1-5,TRBV19,NA,NA,CASSIPAPNQPQHF,TGTGCCAGTAGTATCCCGGCCCCCAATCAGCCCCAGCATTTT
TRBJ2-2,TRBV5-1,NA,once,CASRPPGTGELFF,TGCGCCAGCAGGCCCCCGGGGACCGGGGAGCTGTTTTTT
TRBJ1-4,TRBV6-1,NA,once,CASSWGVGNEKLFF,TGTGCCAGCTCCTGGGGCGTCGGTAATGAAAAACTGTTTTTT